The 9 T cell receptor beta chains below were found in one sample sequenced in a study of shared clonotypes between healthy human individuals. Sequencing used immunoSEQ multiplex PCR; TCRdb keeps in-frame clones, though not all of them. The data contain about 1 million clones, approximately 76% of them singletons. Sample: memory CD4+ T cells sorted from blood. Described subset: CD45RA-negative fraction. All receptors come from a man younger than 30 in good health.

This clone was found once. The chain combines TRBV11-2 with TRBJ2-3, with 9 bases fitting TRBD2. The CDR3 is made up of 15 amino acids. The V gene end was trimmed by 3 bases and the J gene end by 3 bases; junction bases not matched to a gene: 4. Per germline, CDR1 SGHAT and CDR2 FQNNGV. The CDR3 nucleotides read TGTGCCAGCAGCTTCGCCAGCGGGGGGACAGATACGCAGTATTTT. This translates into CASSFASGGTDTQYF. Using reference TRBV11-2 and TRBJ2-3 for the parts outside the CDR3, the full variable domain is EAGVAQSPRYKIIEKRQSVAFWCNPISGHATLYWYQQILGQGPKLLIQFQNNGVVDDSQLPKDRFSAERLKGVDSTLKIQPAKLEDSAVYLCASSFASGGTDTQYFGPGTRLTVL.

The chain links TRBV30 to TRBJ1-1; 11 bases are a match to TRBD1. The trim removed 0 bases at V and 3 bases at J, leaving 6 bases unmatched. Germline V gives CDR1 GTSNPN, CDR2 SVGIG (reference sequence). The CDR3 spans 16 residues. CDR3 region: CAWSVLWGQGDTEAFF. CDR3 in DNA: TGTGCCTGGAGTGTACTTTGGGGACAGGGGGACACTGAAGCTTTCTTT.

V and J are TRBV7-2 and TRBJ2-5, with a possible D match to TRBD1 (5 bases). CDR3 length: 13 residues. CDR1 and CDR2 (germline): SGHTA, FQGNSA. V shed 7 bases and J shed 3 bases, with 12 bases lying between them. The CDR3 DNA follows: TGTGCCAGCACCGGACACCCGGAAGAGACCCAGTACTTC. Its translation is CASTGHPEETQYF.

V is TRBV5-6 and J is TRBJ2-7, with TRBD2 matching 7 bases. CDR1 is SGHDT and CDR2 is YYEEEE in the germline V gene. The J segment lost 9 bases and the V segment lost 1 base, leaving 16 bases of the junction unmatched. The CDR3 extends over 16 amino acids. The CDR3 sequence is CASSLNGDGGFFGQYF. In DNA form, the CDR3 reads TGTGCCAGCAGCTTGAACGGGGACGGGGGGTTTTTTGGGCAGTACTTC.

This clone was seen only a few times. The J gene is TRBJ1-6, the V gene TRBV6-5; the D gene is possibly TRBD1 (5 bases). V dropped 2 bases and J dropped 5 bases, with 7 bases sitting between them. Germline V gene lookup returns CDR1 MNHEY and CDR2 SVGAGI. The CDR3 is made up of 14 amino acids. The CDR3 DNA reads TGTGCCAGCAGTTACGGGACCCATAATTCACCCCTCCACTTT. This translates into CASSYGTHNSPLHF.

CDR3 DNA sequence: TGTGCCAGTAGTATGGGGGGCGCTGGGGCCAACGTCCTGACTTTC. Translated: CASSMGGAGANVLTF. This sequence joins TRBV19 and TRBJ2-6; possibly TRBD1 or TRBD2 for D (6 bases each). This CDR3 contains 15 residues. Germline V gene sequence: CDR1 LNHDA, CDR2 SQIVND (reference sequence). The ends were cut back, 3 bases at V and 2 bases at J, with 8 bases in the middle. Full variable domain (missing parts from reference TRBV19 and TRBJ2-6): DGGITQSPKYLFRKEGQNVTLSCEQNLNHDAMYWYRQDPGQGLRLIYYSQIVNDFQKGDIAEGYSVSREKKESFPLTVTSAQKNPTAFYLCASSMGGAGANVLTFGAGSRLTVL.

The V and J genes are TRBV7-2 and TRBJ1-5; the D is unclear. V gave up 2 bases and J gave up 6 bases, with 11 bases separating them. This CDR3 contains 14 residues. CDR1 and CDR2 (germline): SGHTA, FQGNSA. The CDR3 protein is CASSLKVSGQPQHF. The CDR3 DNA follows: TGTGCCAGCAGCTTAAAGGTATCGGGTCAGCCCCAGCATTTT.

The chain is built from TRBV23-1 and TRBJ2-7, with no clear D. TRBV23-1 is an ORF, with its function uncertain. CDR3 length equals 12 residues. With 8 bases removed from V and 2 bases from J, the gap between germline ends came to 10 bases. Written as DNA, the CDR3 is TGCGCCAGCCTACGGCCCACCTACGAGCAGTACTTC. The encoded protein is CASLRPTYEQYF.

The chain joins TRBV27 to TRBJ2-5; D gene ambiguous. The closer fit of TRBJ2-7 to the DNA end suggests the J call may be wrong. The length of the CDR3 is 13 residues. Germline CDR1 and CDR2: MNHEY and SMNVEV (reference sequence). CDR3 amino acids: CASSPRTWGEQYF. The CDR3 DNA is TGTGCCAGCAGTCCTAGAACATGGGGCGAGCAGTACTTC.